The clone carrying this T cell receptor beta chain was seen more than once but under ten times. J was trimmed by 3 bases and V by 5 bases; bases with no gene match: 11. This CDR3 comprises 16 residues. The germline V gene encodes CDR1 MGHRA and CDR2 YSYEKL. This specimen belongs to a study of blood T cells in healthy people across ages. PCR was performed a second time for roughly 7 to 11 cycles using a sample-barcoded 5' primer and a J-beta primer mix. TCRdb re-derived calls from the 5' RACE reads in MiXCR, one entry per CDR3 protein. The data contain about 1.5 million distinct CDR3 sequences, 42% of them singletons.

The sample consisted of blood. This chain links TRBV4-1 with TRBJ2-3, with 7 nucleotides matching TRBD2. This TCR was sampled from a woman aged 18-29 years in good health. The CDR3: CASSSEKAGITDTQYF. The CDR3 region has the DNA TGCGCCAGCAGCTCCGAGAAAGCGGGGATTACAGATACGCAGTATTTT.